This entry is about one T cell receptor beta chain. This sample was included in a study of T cell changes during pregnancy in multiple sclerosis. J gave up 6 bases and V 1 base, and 11 bases lay outside the gene matches. This CDR3 is 16 amino acids long. Germline lookup yields CDR1 SGHRS and CDR2 YFSETQ. Data came from immunoSEQ multiplex PCR; TCRdb stores just in-frame clones and leaves some out. The table lists over 35,000 clones, 75% to 95% of them singletons. The sequences come from CD4+ T cells from peripheral blood mononuclear cells, collected in the third trimester of pregnancy. This sequence joins TRBV5-1 and TRBJ2-3; 7 bases align to TRBD2. The receptor comes from a female donor with multiple sclerosis, enrolled in a pregnancy study. The CDR3 DNA sequence: TGCGCCAGCAGCTTGTATTTTCGCGGGAGAGGGGATACGCAGTATTTT. Protein: CASSLYFRGRGDTQYF.